One sample yielded the 23 T cell receptor beta chains listed below, sequenced in a study of T cells in Graves' hyperthyroidism and ophthalmopathy. The CDR3 regions of TCR beta were amplified from RNA transcripts. In the first-round RT-PCR of the TCR CDR3, the HTBI primer set was used. TCRdb reanalysed the multiplex PCR reads using MiXCR and keeps one entry per CDR3 protein. The sample carries 350,000 or so distinct CDR3 sequences, about 20% recorded once. The source material was blood. These receptors originate from a woman aged 45-59 years with Graves' hyperthyroidism.

This clonotype came up many times. This chain joins TRBV2 and TRBJ2-3; D is undetermined. The CDR3 sequence is 13 residues long. CDR1 SNHLY and CDR2 FYNNEI come from the germline V gene. V lost 3 bases and J lost 4, with 8 bases in between. The CDR3 reads CASSEGLPDTQYF. The CDR3 DNA reads as TGTGCCAGCAGTGAGGGGTTACCAGATACGCAGTATTTT.

This clonotype appeared many times. The J gene is TRBJ2-3, the V gene TRBV3-1; 8 nucleotides line up with TRBD2. The CDR3 totals 15 residues. Germline V gene sequence: CDR1 LGHDT, CDR2 YNNKEL (reference sequence). V lost 0 bases, J lost 5 bases, and 4 bases stayed unmatched. CDR3 sequence (DNA): TGTGCCAGCAGCCAAGAGAAACTAGCGGAAGATACGCAGTATTTT. Translating it yields CASSQEKLAEDTQYF.

The chain joins TRBV24-1 to TRBJ2-1; 12 bases map to TRBD2. V shed 4 bases and J 4 bases; nucleotides not matched to a gene: 13. This CDR3 region has 19 residues. Looked up from germline, CDR1 is KGHDR and CDR2 is SFDVKD. The CDR3 coding sequence is TGTGCCACCAGTGACCCCGACAGAACTAGCGGGAGGATGTACAATGAGCAGTTCTTC. Its protein is CATSDPDRTSGRMYNEQFF.

In this sample, this clonotype turned up many times. The chain couples TRBV7-9 to TRBJ2-3, with 9 nucleotides matching TRBD1. Germline CDR1 SEHNR, CDR2 FQNEAQ (reference sequence). Losses at the gene ends were 5 bases for V and 4 bases for J; bases not matched to a gene: 4. The CDR3 contains 14 residues. The chain's CDR3 is CASSKGQGPDTQYF. CDR3 nucleotide sequence: TGTGCCAGCAGCAAGGGACAGGGCCCAGATACGCAGTATTTT.

The chain uses TRBV10-3 and TRBJ2-1; possible D gene TRBD2, 6 bases. The CDR3 length is 13 residues. Germline V gene data show CDR1 as ENHRY and CDR2 as SYGVKD. Trimming stripped 10 bases from V and 5 bases from J, with 15 bases between. CDR3 residues: CASREAPHNEQFF. The CDR3, as DNA: TGTGCCAGCAGGGAGGCCCCCCACAATGAGCAGTTCTTC.

This clonotype has a count of ten or more. The chain carries TRBV20-1 and TRBJ2-5; 14 bases agree with TRBD2. CDR3 length: 14 amino acids. V lost 4 bases, J lost 3 bases, and 1 base stayed unmatched. Germline V gene sequence: CDR1 DFQATT, CDR2 SNEGSKA (reference sequence). CDR3 bases: TGCAGTGCTAAGGGACTAGCGGGGGAAGAGACCCAGTACTTC. Translating it yields CSAKGLAGEETQYF.

As regards this clonotype: Germline is not matched at one junction end, which may reflect a read error. The chain uses TRBV5-1 and TRBJ2-1, with D possibly matching TRBD1 (6 bases). Germline V gene data show CDR1 as SGHRS and CDR2 as YFSETQ. The CDR3 sequence is 17 residues long. Here the CDR3 DNA reads TGTGCCAGCAGCTTAACTACAGGGTTGTCTCCCTACAATGAGCAGTTCTTC. Its translation: CASSLTTGLSPYNEQFF.

This chain links TRBV3-1 with TRBJ2-7; 12 nucleotides line up with TRBD2. The CDR3 totals 15 residues. With V trimmed by 3 bases and J by 3 bases, 3 bases remained unmatched. Looked up from germline, CDR1 is LGHDT and CDR2 is YNNKEL (reference sequence). In DNA form, the CDR3 reads TGTGCCAGCAGCCAGGGGACTAGCGGGTTCTACGAGCAGTACGTC. Protein sequence: CASSQGTSGFYEQYV.

The gene calls are TRBV9 and TRBJ2-7; TRBD2 matches 7 bases. The CDR3 spans 15 residues. Trimming took 0 bases from V and 0 from J; bases not matched to a gene: 3. Germline-derived CDR1 and CDR2 are SGDLS and YYNGEE. The DNA of the CDR3 is TGTGCCAGCAGCGTAGGAGCGGGGAGCTCCTACGAGCAGTACTTC. It translates to CASSVGAGSSYEQYF. Full variable domain (outside the CDR3, taken from reference TRBV9 and TRBJ2-7): DSGVTQTPKHLITATGQRVTLRCSPRSGDLSVYWYQQSLDQGLQFLIQYYNGEERAKGNILERFSAQQFPDLHSELNLSSLELGDSALYFCASSVGAGSSYEQYFGPGTRLTVT.

Many counts were recorded for this clonotype. The gene calls are TRBV28 and TRBJ2-7; 7 nucleotides agree with TRBD1. Germline V lookup: CDR1 MDHEN, CDR2 SYDVKM. V lost 5 bases and J lost 0; bases outside the gene matches: 4. The CDR3 covers 14 residues. CDR3 sequence reads: CASSRGRSSYEQYF. The CDR3, as DNA: TGTGCCAGCAGTAGGGGGCGAAGCTCCTACGAGCAGTACTTC. Full variable domain (remainder filled in from reference TRBV28 and TRBJ2-7): DVKVTQSSRYLVKRTGEKVFLECVQDMDHENMFWYRQDPGLGLRLIYFSYDVKMKEKGDIPEGYSVSREKKERFSLILESASTNQTSMYLCASSRGRSSYEQYFGPGTRLTVT.

The genes are TRBV3-1 and TRBJ2-3; weak D call: TRBD2 (6 bases). V was cut by 7 bases and J by 2 bases, with 10 bases left in between. In germline, CDR1 is LGHDT, CDR2 YNNKEL (reference sequence). The CDR3 is made up of 13 amino acids. The CDR3 sequence is CASNSGDTDTQYF. Here the CDR3 DNA reads TGTGCCAGCAACTCGGGGGACACAGATACGCAGTATTTT.

The chain has TRBV6-1 and TRBJ1-5; D is perhaps TRBD1 (6 bases). Germline V CDR1 and CDR2: MNHNS, SASEGT. The CDR3 contains 14 residues. V gave up 5 bases and J gave up 5 bases, with 13 bases separating them. This chain's CDR3 is CASSKYREDQPQHF. The DNA of the CDR3 is TGTGCCAGCAGTAAGTACAGGGAAGATCAGCCCCAGCATTTT.

Only a few counts were recorded for this clonotype. The rearrangement joins TRBV20-1 to TRBJ2-3; D might be TRBD2 (6 bases). The CDR3 extends over 15 amino acids. CDR1 and CDR2 (germline): DFQATT, SNEGSKA (reference sequence). Between the trimmed V and J ends, which lost 5 bases and 3 bases, there was a span of 18 bases. The CDR3 sequence: CSAPFRDSGTDTQYF. DNA of the CDR3: TGCAGTGCTCCCTTTCGGGACTCAGGAACAGATACGCAGTATTTT.

With respect to this clonotype: A far larger clone lies a single base away; this is likely a read error. V usage is TRBV5-1 and J usage is TRBJ1-1; D is unclear. Germline loops: CDR1 SGHRS, CDR2 YFSETQ. The CDR3 consists of 12 residues. CDR3 sequence (DNA): TGCACCAGCAGCTTGGAGGGCAGTGAAGCTTTCTTT. This translates into CTSSLEGSEAFF.

The rearrangement uses TRBV3-1 and TRBJ1-2; 9 bases align to TRBD1. Germline-derived CDR1 and CDR2 are LGHDT and YNNKEL (reference sequence). With V trimmed by 5 bases and J by 6 bases, 4 bases remained unmatched. The CDR3 is made up of 13 amino acids. The CDR3 DNA is TGTGCCAGCAGCTCCCGGGACAGGGATGGCTACACCTTC. It specifies CASSSRDRDGYTF.

The rearrangement uses TRBV28 and TRBJ1-2; 7 nucleotides agree with TRBD1. V was pared by 6 bases and J by 3 bases, with 4 bases of the junction left unmatched. This CDR3 contains 13 residues. The germline CDR1 and CDR2 sequences are MDHEN and SYDVKM. The CDR3 DNA reads TGTGCCAGCAGGGCCGGGACAGACTATGGCTACACCTTC. Amino acids: CASRAGTDYGYTF.

In its sample, this clonotype was seen a few times. J is TRBJ2-7 and V is TRBV7-9, with a possible D match to TRBD2 (6 bases). Trimming took 8 bases from V and 6 from J, leaving 14 bases between them. The CDR3 runs to 12 residues. Germline V CDR1 and CDR2: SEHNR, FQNEAQ (reference sequence). CDR3 sequence (DNA): TGTGCCAGCGGTGGGGGGTCGGTCGAGCAGTACGTC. It specifies CASGGGSVEQYV.

V is TRBV29-1 and J is TRBJ1-3; D is unclear. CDR3 size: 16 residues. The V and J ends lost 0 bases and 0 bases respectively, with 12 bases between them. Germline V gene sequence: CDR1 SQVTM, CDR2 ANQGSEA. CDR3 DNA sequence: TGCAGCGTTGAAGATCGGGGATCCTTCTCTGGAAACACCATATATTTT. This gives the protein CSVEDRGSFSGNTIYF.

The V gene is TRBV2, the J gene TRBJ1-4; the match to TRBD1 covers 7 bases. This CDR3 contains 16 residues. V was clipped by 8 bases and J by 2 bases; unmatched bases: 11. The V gene's germline CDR1 is SNHLY and CDR2 FYNNEI. This CDR3 is CASCPGTVFTNEKLFF. The CDR3 coding sequence is TGTGCCAGCTGCCCCGGGACAGTTTTTACTAATGAAAAACTGTTTTTT.

This clonotype was detected many times. The rearrangement uses TRBV28 and TRBJ2-3; D gene uncertain. Trimming removed 6 bases from V and 4 bases from J, with 11 bases in between. Germline CDR1 is MDHEN and CDR2 is SYDVKM. The CDR3 covers 13 residues. For the CDR3, the DNA is TGTGCCAGCAGCCCTTACGGCTCAGATACGCAGTATTTT. Its translation is CASSPYGSDTQYF.

This clonotype was detected many times. CDR3 region: CASSFQNEQYF. CDR3 DNA: TGTGCCAGCAGCTTCCAGAACGAGCAGTACTTC. V gene TRBV7-9 combines with J gene TRBJ2-7, with D unclear. The length of the CDR3 is 11 residues. The V end was cut by 3 bases, the J end by 5 bases, with 5 bases between. CDR1 is SEHNR, CDR2 FQNEAQ, per germline (reference sequence). The variable domain in full, completed from reference TRBV7-9 and TRBJ2-7, reads DTGVSQNPRHKITKRGQNVTFRCDPISEHNRLYWYRQTLGQGPEFLTYFQNEAQLEKSRLLSDRFSAERPKGSFSTLEIQRTEQGDSAMYLCASSFQNEQYFGPGTRLTVT.

This clonotype was counted between two and nine times. This chain links TRBV3-1 with TRBJ2-1, with 11 positions matching TRBD2. CDR3 length: 15 residues. Per germline, CDR1 LGHDT and CDR2 YNNKEL (reference sequence). Trimming removed 4 bases from V and 7 bases from J; junction bases left unmatched: 6. The chain's CDR3 is CASSLAGGPRNEQFF. The CDR3 coding sequence is TGTGCCAGCAGCCTAGCGGGGGGGCCTCGGAATGAGCAGTTCTTC.

This clonotype was observed a handful of times. This sequence joins TRBV29-1 and TRBJ1-1; TRBD1 agrees at 9 bases. Trimming at V came to 6 bases and at J to 3 bases, leaving 5 bases not matched to a gene. Germline V gene data show CDR1 as SQVTM and CDR2 as ANQGSEA. The CDR3 extends over 13 amino acids. This CDR3 reads CSVARQGDTEAFF. The CDR3 DNA reads as TGCAGCGTCGCCCGACAGGGGGACACTGAAGCTTTCTTT.